This TCR beta chain was recorded in a study of T-cell memory formation after mild COVID-19. As for the study in general: The study found TCR clusters largely donor specific.

The length of the CDR3 is 13 residues. Germline CDR1 reads MRHNA; CDR2 reads SNTAGT. After removal of 0 bases from V and 7 bases from J, the junction contained 0 bases not matched to a gene. Amplification by 5'RACE using constant-segment primers produced TCR alpha and TCR beta cDNA libraries that carried sample barcodes and UMIs. TCRdb processed the 5' RACE reads anew with MiXCR; each CDR3 protein has one entry. The sample yields about 300,000 distinct CDR3 sequences, roughly 21% seen once. This clonotype was detected many times. The antigen remains undetermined. Findings of the study overall: Clones that got smaller from day 15 to 85 had even CD4/CD8, while clones growing later tipped toward CD4+.

The J gene is TRBJ2-1, the V gene TRBV6-4, with 7 bases matching TRBD1. The material sequenced was PBMCs or a T cell subset sorted from them (not recorded which). The receptor comes from a young man who had mild COVID-19 (a few samples of this study predate the infection). Cell type and time point are not known. CDR3 DNA: TGTGCCAGCAGTGACTCGGACAGGAATGAGCAGTTCTTC. This encodes CASSDSDRNEQFF.